The subject of this entry is one T cell receptor (beta chain). Antigen: not known. The data were obtained in a study of OX40 agonist ivuxolimab in advanced cancers. Data came from immunoSEQ multiplex PCR; TCRdb stores just in-frame clones and leaves some out. Of under 95,000 clones listed, 75% to 95% are singletons. Study conclusions and caveats: Nonresponders, in some cases, also had low normalized T-cell clonal expansion.

Trimming stripped 6 bases from V and 2 bases from J, with 17 bases between. Germline V gives CDR1 MNHEY, CDR2 SVGAGI. The CDR3 covers 15 residues. This sequence originates from an adult with an advanced solid tumor such as melanoma, head and neck, liver or kidney cancer. Here the sequenced sample was CD4+ or CD8+ T cells sorted from blood, taken in a trial of the OX40 agonist ivuxolimab. The J gene is TRBJ2-7, the V gene TRBV6-5; D possibly uses TRBD1 or TRBD2 (5 bases each). CDR3 coding DNA: TGTGCCAGCAGGCGTAGTGGTGGGACCACCTACGAGCAGTACTTC. Its translation is CASRRSGGTTYEQYF.